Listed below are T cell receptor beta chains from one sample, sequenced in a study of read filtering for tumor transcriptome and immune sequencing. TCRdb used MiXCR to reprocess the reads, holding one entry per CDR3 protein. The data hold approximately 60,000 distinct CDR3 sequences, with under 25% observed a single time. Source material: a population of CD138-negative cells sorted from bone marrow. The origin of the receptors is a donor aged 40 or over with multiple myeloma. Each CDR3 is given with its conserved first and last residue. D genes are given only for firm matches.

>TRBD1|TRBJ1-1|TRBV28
CASQDRAIVLIRNEAFF
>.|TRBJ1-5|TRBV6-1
CASSEGRDQPQHF
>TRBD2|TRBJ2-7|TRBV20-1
CSGRTSGIYEQYF
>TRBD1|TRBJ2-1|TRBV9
CASSRGQGANIEQFF
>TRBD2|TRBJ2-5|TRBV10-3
CAISDRGGLETQYF
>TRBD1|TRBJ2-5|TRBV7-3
CASSLGQGLEETQYF
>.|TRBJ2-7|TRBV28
CASRGTSYEQYF
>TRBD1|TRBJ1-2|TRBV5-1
CASSSNRDSLDGYTF
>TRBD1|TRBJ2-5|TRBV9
CASSVAYRGETQYF
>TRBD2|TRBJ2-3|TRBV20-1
CSARDLLAGLSTDTQYF
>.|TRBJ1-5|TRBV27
CASSPSRNQPQHF